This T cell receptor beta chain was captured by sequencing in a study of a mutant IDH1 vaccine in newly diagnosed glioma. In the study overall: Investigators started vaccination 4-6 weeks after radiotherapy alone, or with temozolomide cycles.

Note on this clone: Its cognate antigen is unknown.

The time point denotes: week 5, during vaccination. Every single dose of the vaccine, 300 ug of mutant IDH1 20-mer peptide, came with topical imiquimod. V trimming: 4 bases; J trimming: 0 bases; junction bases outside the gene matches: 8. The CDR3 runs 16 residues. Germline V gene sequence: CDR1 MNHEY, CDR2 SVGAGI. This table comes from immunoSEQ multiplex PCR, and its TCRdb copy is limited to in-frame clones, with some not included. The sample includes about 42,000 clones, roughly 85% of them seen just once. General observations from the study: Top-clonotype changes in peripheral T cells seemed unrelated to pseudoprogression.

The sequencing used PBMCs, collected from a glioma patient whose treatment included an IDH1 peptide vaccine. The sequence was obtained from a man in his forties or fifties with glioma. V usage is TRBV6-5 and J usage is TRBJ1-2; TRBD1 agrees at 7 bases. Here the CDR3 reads CASSSGTVRSNYGYTF. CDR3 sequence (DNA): TGTGCCAGCAGTTCCGGGACAGTAAGATCTAACTATGGCTACACCTTC.